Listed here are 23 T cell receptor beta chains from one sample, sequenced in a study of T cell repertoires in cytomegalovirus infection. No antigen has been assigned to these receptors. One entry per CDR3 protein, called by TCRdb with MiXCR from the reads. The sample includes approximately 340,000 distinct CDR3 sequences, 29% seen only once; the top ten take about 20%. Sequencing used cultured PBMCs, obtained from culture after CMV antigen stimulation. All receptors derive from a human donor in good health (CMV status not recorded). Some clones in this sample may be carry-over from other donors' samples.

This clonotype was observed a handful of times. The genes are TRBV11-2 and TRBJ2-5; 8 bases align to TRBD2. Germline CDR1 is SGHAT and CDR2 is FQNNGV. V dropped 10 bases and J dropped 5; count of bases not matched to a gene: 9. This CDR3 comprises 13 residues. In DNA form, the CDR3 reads TGTGCCACCCGCGGACTAGCCAGGGAGACCCAGTACTTC. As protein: CATRGLARETQYF.

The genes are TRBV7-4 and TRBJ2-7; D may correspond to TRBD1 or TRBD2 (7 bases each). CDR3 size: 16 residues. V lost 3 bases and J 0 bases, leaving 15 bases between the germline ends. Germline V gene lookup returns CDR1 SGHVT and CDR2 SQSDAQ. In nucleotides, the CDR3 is TGTGCCAGCAGCTTCCAGGGGGGCGGGAGCTCCTACGAGCAGTACTTC. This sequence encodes CASSFQGGGSSYEQYF.

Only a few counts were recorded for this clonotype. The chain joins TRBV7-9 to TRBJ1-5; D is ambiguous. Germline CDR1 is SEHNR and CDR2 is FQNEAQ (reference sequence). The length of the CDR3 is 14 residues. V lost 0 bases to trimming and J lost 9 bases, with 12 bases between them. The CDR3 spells CASSLAETAGPQHF. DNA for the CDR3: TGTGCCAGCAGCTTAGCAGAGACGGCGGGGCCCCAGCATTTT.

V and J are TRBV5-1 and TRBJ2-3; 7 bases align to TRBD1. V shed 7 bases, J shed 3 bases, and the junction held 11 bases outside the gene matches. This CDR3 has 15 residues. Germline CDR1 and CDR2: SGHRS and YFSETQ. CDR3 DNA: TGCGCCAGCGAGGAAGCAGGGGGAATGACAGATACGCAGTATTTT. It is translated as CASEEAGGMTDTQYF. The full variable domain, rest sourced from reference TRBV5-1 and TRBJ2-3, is KAGVTQTPRYLIKTRGQQVTLSCSPISGHRSVSWYQQTPGQGLQFLFEYFSETQRNKGNFPGRFSGRQFSNSRSEMNVSTLELGDSALYLCASEEAGGMTDTQYFGPGTRLTVL.

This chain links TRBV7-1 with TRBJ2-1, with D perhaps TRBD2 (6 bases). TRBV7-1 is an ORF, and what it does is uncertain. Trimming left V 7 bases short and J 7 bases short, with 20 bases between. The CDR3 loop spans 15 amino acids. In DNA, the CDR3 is TGTGCCAGCATTTTAAGCCCCGGGACTCGGAATGAGCAGTTCTTC. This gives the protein CASILSPGTRNEQFF.

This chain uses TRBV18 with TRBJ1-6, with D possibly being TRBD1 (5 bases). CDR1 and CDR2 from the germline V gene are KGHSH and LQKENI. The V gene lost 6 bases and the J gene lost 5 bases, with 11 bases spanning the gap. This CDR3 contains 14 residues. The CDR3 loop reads CASSGTGDNSPLHF. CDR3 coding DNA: TGTGCCAGCTCCGGGACGGGGGATAATTCACCCCTCCACTTT.

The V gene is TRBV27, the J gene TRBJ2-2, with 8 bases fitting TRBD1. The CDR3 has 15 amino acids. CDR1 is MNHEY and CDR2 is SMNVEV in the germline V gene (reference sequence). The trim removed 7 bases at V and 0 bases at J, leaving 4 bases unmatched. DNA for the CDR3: TGTGCCAGCAACCGACAGGGGCCGAACACCGGGGAGCTGTTTTTT. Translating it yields CASNRQGPNTGELFF.

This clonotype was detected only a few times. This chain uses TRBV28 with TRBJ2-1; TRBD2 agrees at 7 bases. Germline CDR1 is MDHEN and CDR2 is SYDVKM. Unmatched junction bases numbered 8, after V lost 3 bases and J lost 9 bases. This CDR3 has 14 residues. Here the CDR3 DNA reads TGTGCCAGCAGTTTTGTTAAGCGGGACGGTGAGCAGTTCTTC. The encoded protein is CASSFVKRDGEQFF.

CDR3 nucleotide sequence: TGTGCCAGCAGCTTGAGCCTAGCGGGGATGGGCGAGCAGTACTTC. Amino acids: CASSLSLAGMGEQYF. The gene calls are TRBV5-5 and TRBJ2-7; 9 bases are shared with TRBD2. The CDR3 has 15 residues. The germline V gene encodes CDR1 SGHKS and CDR2 YYEKEE (reference sequence). V was clipped by 1 base and J by 6 bases; unmatched bases: 8.

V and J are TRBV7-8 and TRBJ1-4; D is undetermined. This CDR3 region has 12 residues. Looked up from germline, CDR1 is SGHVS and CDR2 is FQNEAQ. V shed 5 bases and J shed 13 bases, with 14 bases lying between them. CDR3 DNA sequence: TGTGCCAGCAGCCCCATGACCGGGCGACTGTTTTTT. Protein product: CASSPMTGRLFF.

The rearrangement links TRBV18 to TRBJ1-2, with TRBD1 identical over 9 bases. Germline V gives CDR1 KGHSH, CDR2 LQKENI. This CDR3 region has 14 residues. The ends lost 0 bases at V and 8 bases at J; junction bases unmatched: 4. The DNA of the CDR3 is TGTGCCAGCTCACCACCGGGACAGGGTGGCGGCTACACCTTC. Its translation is CASSPPGQGGGYTF. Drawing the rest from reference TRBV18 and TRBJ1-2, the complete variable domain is NAGVMQNPRHLVRRRGQEARLRCSPMKGHSHVYWYRQLPEEGLKFMVYLQKENIIDESGMPKERFSAEFPKEGPSILRIQQVVRGDSAAYFCASSPPGQGGGYTFGSGTRLTVV.

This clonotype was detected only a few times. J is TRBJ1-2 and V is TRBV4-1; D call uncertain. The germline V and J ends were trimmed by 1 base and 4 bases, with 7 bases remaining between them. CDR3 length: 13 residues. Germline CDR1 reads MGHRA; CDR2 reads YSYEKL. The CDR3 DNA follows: TGCGCCAGCAGCCAAGCCCGGAGCTATGGCTACACCTTC. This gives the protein CASSQARSYGYTF.

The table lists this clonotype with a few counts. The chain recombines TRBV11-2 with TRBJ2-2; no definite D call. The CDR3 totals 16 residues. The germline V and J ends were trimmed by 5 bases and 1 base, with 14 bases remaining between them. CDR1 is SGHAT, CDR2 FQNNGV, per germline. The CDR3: CASSPTATKNTGELFF. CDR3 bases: TGTGCCAGCAGCCCAACGGCAACGAAGAACACCGGGGAGCTGTTTTTT.

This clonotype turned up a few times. The CDR3 DNA reads TGTGCCAGCAGTTACCCGAGGACAGGGGGTTCCTACGAGCAGTACTTC. Protein product: CASSYPRTGGSYEQYF. The rearrangement links TRBV6-6 to TRBJ2-7; 10 bases map to TRBD1. This CDR3 contains 16 residues. Germline V lookup: CDR1 MNHNY, CDR2 SVGAGI (reference sequence). Trimming cost V 2 bases and J 1 base; bases outside gene matches: 5.

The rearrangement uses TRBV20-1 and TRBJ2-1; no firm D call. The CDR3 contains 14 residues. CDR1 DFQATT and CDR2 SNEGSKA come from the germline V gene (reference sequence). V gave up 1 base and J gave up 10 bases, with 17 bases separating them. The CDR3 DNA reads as TGCAGTGCTAGAGGCCTTATCTCCCCTCACGAGCAGTTCTTC. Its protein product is CSARGLISPHEQFF.

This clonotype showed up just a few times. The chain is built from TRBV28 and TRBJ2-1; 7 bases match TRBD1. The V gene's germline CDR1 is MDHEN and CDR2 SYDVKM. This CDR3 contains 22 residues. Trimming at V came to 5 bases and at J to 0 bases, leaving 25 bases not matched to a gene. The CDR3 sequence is CASSNPYSGTAGITSSYNEQFF. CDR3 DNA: TGTGCCAGCAGTAACCCTTATTCCGGGACAGCCGGTATCACCAGCTCCTACAATGAGCAGTTCTTC.

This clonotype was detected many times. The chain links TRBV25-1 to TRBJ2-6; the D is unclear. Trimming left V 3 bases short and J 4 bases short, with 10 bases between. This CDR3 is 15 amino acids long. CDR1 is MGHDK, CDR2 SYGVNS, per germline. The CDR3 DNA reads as TGTGCCAGCAGTGAGGTGGGTTCCGGGGCCAACGTCCTGACTTTC. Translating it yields CASSEVGSGANVLTF.

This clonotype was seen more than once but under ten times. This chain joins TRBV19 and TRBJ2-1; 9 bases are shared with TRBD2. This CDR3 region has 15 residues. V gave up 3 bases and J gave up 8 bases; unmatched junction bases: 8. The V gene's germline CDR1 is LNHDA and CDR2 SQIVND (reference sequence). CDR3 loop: CASSISTLAGDEQFF. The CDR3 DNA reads TGTGCCAGTAGTATTTCCACCTTAGCGGGAGATGAGCAGTTCTTC.

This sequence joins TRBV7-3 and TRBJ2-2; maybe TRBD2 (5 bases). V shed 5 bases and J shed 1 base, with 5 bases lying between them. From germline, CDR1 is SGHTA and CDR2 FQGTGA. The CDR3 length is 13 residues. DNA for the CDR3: TGTGCCAGCAGCCGGGGGAACACCGGGGAGCTGTTTTTT. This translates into CASSRGNTGELFF.

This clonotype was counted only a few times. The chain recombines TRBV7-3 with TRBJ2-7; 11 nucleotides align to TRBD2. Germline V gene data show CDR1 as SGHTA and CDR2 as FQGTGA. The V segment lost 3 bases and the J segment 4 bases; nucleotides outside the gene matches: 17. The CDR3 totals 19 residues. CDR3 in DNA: TGTGCCAGCAGCTTCCAGATGACTAGCGGGGCGACCTCACCTTACGAGCAGTACTTC. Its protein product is CASSFQMTSGATSPYEQYF.

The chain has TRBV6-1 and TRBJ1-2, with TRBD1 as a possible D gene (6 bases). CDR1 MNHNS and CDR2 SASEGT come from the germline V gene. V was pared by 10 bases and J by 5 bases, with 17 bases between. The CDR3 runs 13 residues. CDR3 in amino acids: CAIAVVGAYGYTF. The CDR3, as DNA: TGTGCCATCGCTGTGGTGGGGGCTTATGGCTACACCTTC.

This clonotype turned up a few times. CDR3 residues: CSAGRTGTNYNEQFF. CDR3 DNA sequence: TGCAGTGCTGGTCGGACAGGGACAAATTACAATGAGCAGTTCTTC. The chain links TRBV20-1 to TRBJ2-1, with TRBD1 identical over 8 bases. The CDR3 is 15 residues long. The junction had 10 bases not matched to a gene; V was cut back by 5 bases and J by 4 bases. Germline V gives CDR1 DFQATT, CDR2 SNEGSKA (reference sequence).

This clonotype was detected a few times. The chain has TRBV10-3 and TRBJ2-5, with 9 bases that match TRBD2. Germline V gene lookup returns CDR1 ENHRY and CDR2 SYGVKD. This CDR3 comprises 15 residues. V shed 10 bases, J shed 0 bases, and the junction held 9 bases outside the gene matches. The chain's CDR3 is CANADAGGDQETQYF. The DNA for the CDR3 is TGTGCCAACGCGGACGCGGGAGGGGACCAAGAGACCCAGTACTTC.